Below, 21 T cell receptor beta chains from the same sample are listed, as sequenced in a study of T cell responses to AZD1222 COVID-19 vaccine. TCRdb's copy holds only in-frame clones and misses some; the assay was immunoSEQ multiplex PCR. Of about 180,000 clones in the sample, approximately 86% were seen once. Sample: peripheral blood, taken on day 0 of AZD1222 vaccination. The receptors originated from an adult in good health.

CDR3 amino acids: CASSLASGQEQFF. CDR3 DNA: TGTGCCAGCAGCTTAGCATCGGGACAGGAGCAGTTCTTC. The chain links TRBV7-9 to TRBJ2-1; 7 bases match TRBD1. The germline CDR1 and CDR2 sequences are SEHNR and FQNEAQ (reference sequence). V was clipped by 0 bases and J by 10 bases; unmatched bases: 3. There are 13 residues in the CDR3.

The chain links TRBV10-2 to TRBJ1-2; tentatively, D is TRBD1 (6 bases). CDR1 and CDR2 from the germline V gene are WSHSY and SAAADI. The CDR3 totals 13 residues. Trimming took 6 bases from V and 4 from J, leaving 12 bases between them. Written as DNA, the CDR3 is TGCGCCAGCAGCGGGGACACCCGCTATGGCTACACCTTC. Amino acid sequence: CASSGDTRYGYTF.

The chain links TRBV5-1 to TRBJ2-5, with 9 bases that match TRBD2. CDR3 size: 16 residues. Germline trimming cut 4 bases from V and 1 base from J; bases unmatched to any gene: 8. Germline V gene sequence: CDR1 SGHRS, CDR2 YFSETQ. The CDR3 loop is CASSPGTSLSQETQYF. CDR3 bases: TGCGCCAGCAGCCCCGGGACTAGCCTCAGCCAAGAGACCCAGTACTTC.

V gene TRBV6-1 combines with J gene TRBJ2-1; D perhaps matches TRBD2 (5 bases). This CDR3 is built from 15 residues. Germline V lookup: CDR1 MNHNS, CDR2 SASEGT. Between the trimmed V and J ends, which lost 3 bases and 2 bases, there was a span of 11 bases. CDR3 loop: CASSESGVTYNEQFF. DNA of the CDR3: TGTGCCAGCAGTGAGAGCGGAGTTACCTACAATGAGCAGTTCTTC.

This chain uses TRBV18 with TRBJ1-6, with TRBD1 identical over 11 bases. V gave up 2 bases and J gave up 11 bases; unmatched junction bases: 11. Looked up from germline, CDR1 is KGHSH and CDR2 is LQKENI. CDR3 length: 17 amino acids. The CDR3 reads CASSPNGQGATVAPLHF. The CDR3 DNA is TGTGCCAGCTCACCAAACGGACAGGGGGCCACCGTTGCACCCCTCCACTTT.

This clone has more than one count but fewer than ten. The chain links TRBV5-1 to TRBJ1-4; weak D call: TRBD1 (5 bases). The germline V and J ends were trimmed by 0 bases and 7 bases, with 13 bases remaining between them. The germline V gene has CDR1 SGHRS and CDR2 YFSETQ. The CDR3 is 15 residues long. The CDR3 loop is CASSLAPVGGEKLFF. The CDR3 nucleotides read TGCGCCAGCAGCTTGGCCCCGGTTGGGGGTGAAAAACTGTTTTTT.

This chain joins TRBV30 and TRBJ2-1; 11 bases align to TRBD2. The V and J ends lost 0 bases and 10 bases, in that order; junction bases with no gene match: 5. Germline V gene sequence: CDR1 GTSNPN, CDR2 SVGIG (reference sequence). The CDR3 has 14 amino acids. The CDR3 spells CAWSVRLAGYEQFF. DNA for the CDR3: TGTGCCTGGAGTGTACGACTAGCGGGATACGAGCAGTTCTTC. The whole variable domain, remainder taken from reference TRBV30 and TRBJ2-1, is SQTIHQWPATLVQPVGSPLSLECTVEGTSNPNLYWYRQAAGRGLQLLFYSVGIGQISSEVPQNLSASRPQDRQFILSSKKLLLSDSGFYLCAWSVRLAGYEQFFGPGTRLTVL.

The chain joins TRBV3-1 (or the pseudogene TRBV3-2) to TRBJ2-5; the match to TRBD2 covers 9 bases. V lost 0 bases, J lost 4 bases, and 12 bases stayed unmatched. This CDR3 spans 18 amino acids. Germline V gives CDR1 LGHDT, CDR2 YNNKEL (reference sequence). DNA for the CDR3: TGTGCCAGCAGCCAAGACCTTACTAGCGGGCTCCCCGTAGAGACCCAGTACTTC. Translation: CASSQDLTSGLPVETQYF.

This clone was observed a handful of times. The chain couples TRBV29-1 to TRBJ1-2, with D possibly TRBD1 on 6 matching bases. There are 15 residues in the CDR3. Germline V gene data show CDR1 as SQVTM and CDR2 as ANQGSEA. V was trimmed by 2 bases and J by 8 bases, leaving 21 bases between them. DNA of the CDR3: TGCAGCGTTGAACCCGGGGGGGCCCCTGGGAACGGCTACACCTTC. Protein sequence: CSVEPGGAPGNGYTF. The full variable domain, rest sourced from reference TRBV29-1 and TRBJ1-2, is SAVISQKPSRDICQRGTSLTIQCQVDSQVTMMFWYRQQPGQSLTLIATANQGSEATYESGFVIDKFPISRPNLTFSTLTVSNMSPEDSSIYLCSVEPGGAPGNGYTFGSGTRLTVV.

This chain links TRBV7-9 with TRBJ2-7; the D gene is possibly TRBD2 (6 bases). V lost 4 bases and J 2 bases, leaving 12 bases between the germline ends. CDR3 length: 14 residues. The germline CDR1 and CDR2 sequences are SEHNR and FQNEAQ (reference sequence). Here the CDR3 DNA reads TGTGCCAGCAGCTATGATAGCGGTACCTACGAGCAGTACTTC. Its translation is CASSYDSGTYEQYF.

The chain combines TRBV10-3 with TRBJ1-4; the D is unclear. Germline CDR1 reads ENHRY; CDR2 reads SYGVKD. V lost 6 bases to trimming and J lost 8 bases, with 13 bases between them. The CDR3 consists of 13 residues. In nucleotides, the CDR3 is TGTGCCATCAGCGGCAGGTCGTGGGAAAAACTGTTTTTT. This gives the protein CAISGRSWEKLFF.

CDR3 sequence (DNA): TGTGCCATCAGTCCGGACAGAGGAGAGACCCAGTACTTC. Encoded protein: CAISPDRGETQYF. The V and J genes are TRBV10-3 and TRBJ2-5; tentatively, D is TRBD1 (6 bases). Trimming pared 5 bases from V and 4 bases from J, leaving 11 bases between. The germline CDR1 and CDR2 sequences are ENHRY and SYGVKD. The CDR3 covers 13 residues.

The chain recombines TRBV9 with TRBJ2-1; 10 bases are a match to TRBD1. The germline gives CDR1 SGDLS, CDR2 YYNGEE. CDR3 length: 14 amino acids. After removal of 2 bases from V and 5 bases from J, the junction contained 1 base not matched to a gene. Written as DNA, the CDR3 is TGTGCCAGCAGCGTCGGGACAGGGGACAATGAGCAGTTCTTC. Translated, it gives CASSVGTGDNEQFF.

This chain links TRBV7-6 with TRBJ2-7; 11 bases map to TRBD2. Per germline, CDR1 SGHVS and CDR2 FNYEAQ. The CDR3 covers 14 residues. Germline trimming cut 2 bases from V and 7 bases from J; bases unmatched to any gene: 4. CDR3 sequence reads: CASSLLAGGKEQYF. CDR3 in DNA: TGTGCCAGCAGCTTACTAGCGGGAGGAAAAGAGCAGTACTTC.

This chain joins TRBV7-2 and TRBJ2-7; TRBD2 aligns across 7 bases. Unmatched junction bases numbered 5, after V lost 5 bases and J lost 1 base. In germline, CDR1 is SGHTA, CDR2 FQGNSA. CDR3 length: 14 amino acids. The CDR3 region is CASSRLGGSYEQYF. In DNA, the CDR3 is TGTGCCAGCAGCCGCCTGGGAGGGTCCTACGAGCAGTACTTC.

The V call is TRBV29-1, the J call TRBJ1-1; tentatively, D is TRBD1 (5 bases). Germline loops: CDR1 SQVTM, CDR2 ANQGSEA. The V end was cut by 6 bases, the J end by 0 bases, with 8 bases between. The length of the CDR3 is 12 residues. The CDR3 here is CSVAGLNTEAFF. The CDR3 DNA is TGCAGCGTAGCGGGACTGAACACTGAAGCTTTCTTT.

This clone was recorded a few times. The genes are TRBV30 and TRBJ2-1; 11 bases are a match to TRBD2. This CDR3 is built from 16 residues. J gave up 2 bases and V 2 bases, and 5 bases lay outside the gene matches. In germline, CDR1 is GTSNPN, CDR2 SVGIG (reference sequence). In DNA, the CDR3 is TGTGCCTGGAGTCCTAGCGGGAGGAGGACCTACAATGAGCAGTTCTTC. As protein: CAWSPSGRRTYNEQFF. The full variable domain, in which reference TRBV30 and TRBJ2-1 provide the parts outside the CDR3, is SQTIHQWPATLVQPVGSPLSLECTVEGTSNPNLYWYRQAAGRGLQLLFYSVGIGQISSEVPQNLSASRPQDRQFILSSKKLLLSDSGFYLCAWSPSGRRTYNEQFFGPGTRLTVL.

The chain uses TRBV6-5 and TRBJ1-5; 8 nucleotides match TRBD1. The V gene end was trimmed by 8 bases and the J gene end by 7 bases; junction bases not matched to a gene: 13. The CDR3 is 15 residues long. Germline V lookup: CDR1 MNHEY, CDR2 SVGAGI. This CDR3 reads CASRLTGGRGQPQHF. The CDR3 DNA reads as TGTGCCAGCCGACTTACAGGGGGTAGAGGCCAGCCCCAGCATTTT.

The chain joins TRBV12-3 or TRBV12-4 to TRBJ2-7; D unresolved. V was clipped by 2 bases and J by 3 bases, with 5 bases between them. The CDR3 sequence is 12 residues long. CDR3 amino acids: CASSLQLYEQYF. CDR3 sequence (DNA): TGTGCCAGCAGTTTACAGCTCTACGAGCAGTACTTC.

The CDR3 region is CATSDFKGLAGVDYNEQFF. CDR3 DNA: TGTGCCACCAGTGATTTCAAGGGACTAGCGGGAGTCGACTACAATGAGCAGTTCTTC. The rearrangement uses TRBV24-1 and TRBJ2-1; 14 bases line up with TRBD2. After removal of 1 base from V and 3 bases from J, the junction contained 7 bases not matched to a gene. CDR3 length: 19 residues. Germline lookup yields CDR1 KGHDR and CDR2 SFDVKD.

This clone was observed a few times. The chain combines TRBV20-1 with TRBJ1-3; D is perhaps TRBD1 (5 bases). This CDR3 spans 11 amino acids. CDR1 DFQATT and CDR2 SNEGSKA come from the germline V gene (reference sequence). CDR3 loop: CTVLGAGTIYF. Written as DNA, the CDR3 is TGCACCGTCCTCGGGGCCGGCACCATATATTTT.